This TCR beta chain was profiled in a study of T cells in Graves' hyperthyroidism and ophthalmopathy. Study-wide results and caveats: For ophthalmopathy, model prediction preceded onset by a median 6.5 months.

Pregnant or lactating patients were excluded, as were those with uncontrolled infection or other autoimmune disease. Per germline, CDR1 WSHSY and CDR2 SAAADI. The CDR3 consists of 14 residues. Trimming removed 10 bases from V and 1 base from J, with 17 bases in between. This clonotype showed up just a few times. No antigen is known for it. Amplification of TCR beta CDR3 regions used RNA as the template. First-round RT-PCR of the TCR CDR3 relied on the HTBI primer set. MiXCR was run by TCRdb on the multiplex PCR reads, yielding one entry per CDR3 protein. The table includes some 350,000 distinct CDR3 sequences, 12% to 15% detected once.

This chain links TRBV10-2 with TRBJ2-7, with TRBD1 as a possible D gene (6 bases). The specimen was blood. The source is a woman in her 40s with Graves' ophthalmopathy. CDR3 amino acids: CATKPGHGSYEQYF. The DNA for the CDR3 is TGCGCCACAAAACCGGGACACGGTTCCTACGAGCAGTACTTC.